Sequencing of this TCR beta chain was carried out in a study of Ad26.COV2.S vaccination and SARS-CoV-2 variants. In the study overall: Each vaccinee took Ad26.COV2.S intramuscularly, once or twice 56 days apart.

Remarks on this clone: Its antigen is unidentified.

The protocol was immunoSEQ multiplex PCR, while the TCRdb copy is restricted to in-frame clones and leaves out a portion. This repertoire shows roughly 420,000 clones, 75% to 90% found once; its top ten account for about 2.5%. As to treatment: roughly 19 received Ad26.COV2.S at low or high dose, single or two shots; 5 received placebo; per-sample allocation not given. Samples were taken on day 63 after the first vaccine or placebo injection. Study conclusions and caveats: Post-vaccination breadth of spike-specific CD8+ and CD4+ T cell responses was reportedly substantial. Vaccine and placebo recipients had comparable breadth of non-spike TCRs.

Specimen: peripheral blood, collected in a trial of Ad26.COV2.S vaccine versus placebo. The clonotype originates from a person between 18 and 60 years old who received the Ad26.COV2.S COVID-19 vaccine or a placebo.

The CDR3 spells CASSLGLAGPNQETQYF. In DNA form, the CDR3 reads TGCGCCAGCAGCTTGGGGCTAGCGGGCCCTAATCAAGAGACCCAGTACTTC. The chain employs TRBV5-1 and TRBJ2-5; 8 bases match TRBD2. CDR1 and CDR2 from the germline V gene are SGHRS and YFSETQ. Losses at the gene ends were 0 bases for V and 2 bases for J; bases not matched to a gene: 9. CDR3 length equals 17 residues. Full variable domain (missing parts from reference TRBV5-1 and TRBJ2-5): KAGVTQTPRYLIKTRGQQVTLSCSPISGHRSVSWYQQTPGQGLQFLFEYFSETQRNKGNFPGRFSGRQFSNSRSEMNVSTLELGDSALYLCASSLGLAGPNQETQYFGPGTRLLVL.